This is a list of T cell receptor beta chains from one sample in a study of blood T cell repertoires in COVID-19. Clones were read by immunoSEQ multiplex PCR, and TCRdb kept only the in-frame ones, dropping some. Here the sample spans around 140,000 clones, more than 75% being singletons. Sequenced input: peripheral blood. The receptor set was obtained from a man older than 75 with acute or convalescent COVID-19. CDR3s include the opening cysteine and the closing phenylalanine or tryptophan. The D gene is left open where the match is weak. The size entry is marked missing in some rows and otherwise reads once, few, many or a size class.

j_call,clone_size,v_call,d_call,cdr3_aa
TRBJ1-4,once,TRBV7-9,NA,CASSLVGAGRNEKLFF
TRBJ2-7,NA,TRBV7-2,TRBD2,CASSLAGLAGALEQYF
TRBJ2-5,NA,TRBV5-1,TRBD2,CASTLSGGETQYF
TRBJ2-2,few,TRBV4-1,NA,CASSRTEDTGELFF
TRBJ1-5,NA,TRBV6-5,NA,CASSYSSFGNQPQHF
TRBJ2-7,NA,TRBV7-9,TRBD2,CASSLALAGGSEQYF
TRBJ1-6,NA,TRBV5-6,NA,CASSLVSSYNSPLHF
TRBJ1-1,NA,TRBV10-2,TRBD1,CASVPQGAQAAEAFF
TRBJ1-2,NA,TRBV3-1/TRBV3-2,NA,CASSQDSSGGGYTF
TRBJ2-2,NA,TRBV13,TRBD1,CASSLTGGTGELFF
TRBJ2-5,NA,TRBV27,NA,CASSLKGETQYF
TRBJ2-2,NA,TRBV19,TRBD2,CASSSRAGGPLTGELFF
TRBJ2-7,few,TRBV7-2,NA,CASSLGQVLSYEQYF
TRBJ1-2,NA,TRBV4-2,TRBD1,CASSLGTGDSYGYTF
TRBJ2-1,NA,TRBV5-1,NA,CASSLVGGAFWNEQFF
TRBJ1-4,NA,TRBV4-2,NA,CASSQAGVTNEKLFF
TRBJ1-3,NA,TRBV30,NA,CAWSVPTGTRNRNTIYF
TRBJ2-3,NA,TRBV27,TRBD2,CASRPSGGFSTDTQYF
TRBJ2-5,few,TRBV18,NA,CASSPRTAVMYQETQYF
TRBJ1-5,NA,TRBV27,TRBD1,CASSLGTGRQPQHF
TRBJ2-2,NA,TRBV14,TRBD1,CASRPGTGWTGELFF
TRBJ1-2,NA,TRBV2,TRBD1,CASNTGTGVYGYTF
TRBJ2-4,NA,TRBV19,TRBD2,CASSIGREGRAEGNIQYF
TRBJ2-1,once,TRBV5-1,TRBD2,CASSLQPLATREQFF
TRBJ1-2,NA,TRBV3-1/TRBV3-2,NA,CASSQRGGAGYGYTF
TRBJ2-7,NA,TRBV11-2,TRBD1,CASSFAAGTGGALYEQYF
TRBJ2-1,NA,TRBV2,NA,CASSFEGANTNEQFF
TRBJ2-1,NA,TRBV9,TRBD1,CASSPGQGGYNEQFF
TRBJ1-3,NA,TRBV5-4,NA,CASSTREGSGNTIYF
TRBJ2-3,NA,TRBV29-1,NA,CSVPPPGSYEVADTQYF
TRBJ2-3,NA,TRBV3-1/TRBV3-2,NA,CASSLRGTDTQYF
TRBJ1-1,NA,TRBV3-1/TRBV3-2,TRBD1,CASSLGQMNTEAFF
TRBJ2-2,NA,TRBV11-2,TRBD2,CASSRSSGDNTGELFF
TRBJ2-2,NA,TRBV28,TRBD1,CASSPVGTGRTGELFF
TRBJ1-1,NA,TRBV7-9,NA,CASSLFADIYTEAFF
TRBJ2-1,NA,TRBV5-1,TRBD2,CASSLDQAGVSNEQFF
TRBJ2-7,NA,TRBV9,NA,CASSAGTGYHEQYF
TRBJ1-2,NA,TRBV28,TRBD1,CASSSSGTGDGYTF
TRBJ1-2,NA,TRBV5-1,TRBD1,CASSSSGTGVPADGYTF
TRBJ2-1,NA,TRBV16,TRBD1,CASSQWATGIYNEQFF
TRBJ1-5,NA,TRBV6-4,NA,CASSDGANQPQHF
TRBJ1-4,NA,TRBV2,TRBD1,CASSNGLQGAVRKLFF
TRBJ2-1,NA,TRBV24-1,TRBD1,CATSALDRGPNEQFF
TRBJ1-5,NA,TRBV28,TRBD1,CASSTSGTGDNQPQHF
TRBJ2-1,NA,TRBV5-1,TRBD2,CATRTSPSYNEQFF
TRBJ2-7,NA,TRBV5-4,TRBD2,CASSLPRTGGGFYEQYF
TRBJ2-5,NA,TRBV30,NA,CAWSWGSGGLETQYF
TRBJ2-3,NA,TRBV5-1,TRBD2,CASSLGTSGSTDTQYF